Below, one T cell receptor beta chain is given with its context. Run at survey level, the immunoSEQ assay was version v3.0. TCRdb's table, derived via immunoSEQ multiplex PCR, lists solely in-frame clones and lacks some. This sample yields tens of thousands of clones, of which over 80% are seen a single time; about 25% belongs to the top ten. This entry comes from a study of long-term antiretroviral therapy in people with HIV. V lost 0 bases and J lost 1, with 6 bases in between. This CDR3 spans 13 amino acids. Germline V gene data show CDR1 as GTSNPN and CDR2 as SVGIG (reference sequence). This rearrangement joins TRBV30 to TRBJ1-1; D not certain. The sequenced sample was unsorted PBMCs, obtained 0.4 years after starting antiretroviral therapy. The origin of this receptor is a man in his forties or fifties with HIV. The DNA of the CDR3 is TGTGCCTGGAGTGTACGACAGAACACTGAAGCTTTCTTT. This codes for CAWSVRQNTEAFF.